This entry lists 30 T cell receptor beta chains sequenced from one sample in a study of CD8 T cells in Susac syndrome. With random hexamers, roughly 0.45 to 1 ug RNA was reverse transcribed. TCRdb recomputed calls from the immunoSEQ multiplex PCR reads with MiXCR, one row per CDR3 protein. The data show tens of thousands of distinct CDR3 sequences, with roughly 94% seen just once and 0.3% to 0.35% held by the top ten. The specimen was CD4+ T cells from PBMCs. These receptors were collected from a human donor with Susac syndrome.

This clonotype was recorded once. J is TRBJ1-2 and V is TRBV12-3 or TRBV12-4; TRBD1 aligns across 7 bases. V dropped 5 bases and J dropped 1; count of bases not matched to a gene: 7. CDR3 size: 15 residues. This CDR3 reads CASSQRGTVNYGYTF. In DNA form, the CDR3 reads TGTGCCAGCAGTCAAAGAGGGACAGTTAACTATGGCTACACCTTC.

This clonotype was counted only a few times. The V call is TRBV7-2, the J call TRBJ2-1; D uncertain. The germline CDR1 and CDR2 sequences are SGHTA and FQGNSA. The V end lost 4 bases, the J end lost 4 bases, and 8 bases lay between the germline ends. CDR3 length: 13 amino acids. The CDR3 DNA reads TGTGCCAGCAGCTCCCTTTCTTACAATGAGCAGTTCTTC. Its translation: CASSSLSYNEQFF.

The rearrangement links TRBV9 to TRBJ2-3, with no clear D. The CDR3 is 12 amino acids. V was trimmed by 2 bases and J by 2 bases, leaving 3 bases between them. Germline CDR1 and CDR2: SGDLS and YYNGEE. CDR3 DNA: TGTGCCAGCAGCGTGTACACAGATACGCAGTATTTT. Its protein is CASSVYTDTQYF.

This clonotype was detected only once. The rearrangement uses TRBV6-4 and TRBJ1-3; D gene ambiguous. The CDR3 runs to 13 residues. V lost 4 bases to trimming and J lost 3 bases, with 7 bases between them. The germline V gene has CDR1 MRHNA and CDR2 SNTAGT. The CDR3 DNA sequence: TGTGCCAGCAGTGGCACGAATGGAAACACCATATATTTT. This translates into CASSGTNGNTIYF.

This chain connects TRBV23-1 to TRBJ1-2; D uncertain. TRBV23-1 is reported as an ORF; its role is uncertain. With 0 bases removed from V and 13 bases from J, the gap between germline ends came to 12 bases. The length of the CDR3 is 12 residues. The CDR3 reads CASSQSAGLRTF. The CDR3 DNA is TGCGCCAGCAGTCAATCAGCCGGCCTCCGCACCTTC.

The chain employs TRBV11-1 and TRBJ2-1; D is unclear. Between the trimmed V and J ends, which lost 4 bases and 4 bases, there was a span of 11 bases. Germline V gives CDR1 SGHAT, CDR2 FQDESV (reference sequence). The CDR3 is made up of 14 amino acids. Written as DNA, the CDR3 is TGTGCCAGCAGCTCCTCGGTCTGGTACAATGAGCAGTTCTTC. Protein sequence: CASSSSVWYNEQFF.

A few counts support this clonotype. The rearrangement uses TRBV20-1 and TRBJ2-7; 10 bases line up with TRBD1. The CDR3 has 12 amino acids. Germline V gives CDR1 DFQATT, CDR2 SNEGSKA (reference sequence). J gave up 3 bases and V 5 bases, and 1 base lay outside the gene matches. The CDR3 loop is CSARTGGYEQYF. Here the CDR3 DNA reads TGCAGTGCTCGGACAGGGGGCTACGAGCAGTACTTC.

The V and J genes are TRBV12-3 or TRBV12-4 and TRBJ2-4, with D unresolved. This CDR3 contains 11 residues. The ends were cut back, 5 bases at V and 7 bases at J, with 6 bases in the middle. For the CDR3, the DNA is TGTGCCAGCAGTCTCACGAACATTCAGTACTTC. It encodes CASSLTNIQYF.

V is TRBV30 and J is TRBJ2-4; 8 bases match TRBD1. There are 12 residues in the CDR3. CDR1 is GTSNPN, CDR2 SVGIG, per germline (reference sequence). The V and J ends lost 7 bases and 7 bases, in that order; junction bases with no gene match: 6. The CDR3 region is CASGTGGNIQYF. For the CDR3, the DNA is TGTGCCTCAGGTACAGGGGGGAACATTCAGTACTTC.

The chain couples TRBV6-2 or TRBV6-3 to TRBJ1-6, with 7 bases that match TRBD1. CDR1 and CDR2 (germline): MNHEY, SVGEGT. There are 15 residues in the CDR3. The junction had 6 bases not matched to a gene; V was cut back by 4 bases and J by 6 bases. The CDR3: CASSFSRGGNSPLHF. CDR3 DNA: TGTGCCAGCAGTTTCAGCAGGGGGGGTAATTCACCCCTCCACTTT.

The chain combines TRBV12-3 or TRBV12-4 with TRBJ1-1, with TRBD1 as a possible D gene (5 bases). The CDR3 extends over 12 amino acids. With 5 bases removed from V and 3 bases from J, the gap between germline ends came to 7 bases. The CDR3 sequence is CASSPGYTEAFF. The CDR3 DNA reads TGTGCCAGCAGTCCAGGGTACACTGAAGCTTTCTTT.

The chain uses TRBV7-2 and TRBJ2-1, with 8 bases identical to TRBD1. Germline V gene lookup returns CDR1 SGHTA and CDR2 FQGNSA. The CDR3 has 14 residues. V lost 5 bases, J lost 8 bases, and 8 bases stayed unmatched. The CDR3 sequence is CASSLDRGGDEQFF. The CDR3 DNA follows: TGTGCCAGCAGCCTAGACAGGGGAGGCGATGAGCAGTTCTTC. Filled out from reference TRBV7-2 and TRBJ2-1, the complete variable domain reads GAGVSQSPSNKVTEKGKDVELRCDPISGHTALYWYRQSLGQGLEFLIYFQGNSAPDKSGLPSDRFSAERTGGSVSTLTIQRTQQEDSAVYLCASSLDRGGDEQFFGPGTRLTVL.

The chain couples TRBV6-2 or TRBV6-3 to TRBJ2-1; D ambiguous. The CDR3 runs to 13 residues. Trimming removed 4 bases at V and 3 bases at J, with 7 bases between. Per the germline V gene, CDR1 is MNHEY and CDR2 is SVGEGT. CDR3 region: CASSSLLYNEQFF. The CDR3 DNA reads TGTGCCAGCAGTTCCTTACTCTACAATGAGCAGTTCTTC.

The genes are TRBV5-6 and TRBJ2-5; 10 nucleotides match TRBD2. The CDR3 totals 16 residues. Per the germline V gene, CDR1 is SGHDT and CDR2 is YYEEEE. V dropped 0 bases and J dropped 1; count of bases not matched to a gene: 3. In DNA form, the CDR3 reads TGTGCCAGCAGCTTGGGTTTAGCGGGGGGCCAAGAGACCCAGTACTTC. Translating it yields CASSLGLAGGQETQYF.

CDR3 nucleotide sequence: TGTGCCAGCAGAACAGGACTAGCCGAGACCCAGTACTTC. Protein sequence: CASRTGLAETQYF. This chain uses TRBV3-1 with TRBJ2-5; TRBD2 matches at 8 bases. The V and J ends lost 6 bases and 5 bases, in that order; junction bases with no gene match: 5. The CDR3 is 13 amino acids. CDR1 LGHDT and CDR2 YNNKEL come from the germline V gene (reference sequence).

The rearrangement links TRBV30 to TRBJ1-2, with 9 bases aligning to TRBD1. Germline V CDR1 and CDR2: GTSNPN, SVGIG (reference sequence). Trimming cost V 2 bases and J 3 bases; bases outside gene matches: 4. The CDR3 has 14 amino acids. For the CDR3, the DNA is TGTGCCTGGAGTTCGGACAGGGGCGACTATGGCTACACCTTC. This gives the protein CAWSSDRGDYGYTF.

The CDR3 DNA reads TGTGCCAGCAGCGGAGGACAGGGGAAGGGCAATGAGCAGTTCTTC. Its protein is CASSGGQGKGNEQFF. This chain joins TRBV5-6 and TRBJ2-1; 9 bases map to TRBD1. Looked up from germline, CDR1 is SGHDT and CDR2 is YYEEEE. With V trimmed by 4 bases and J by 6 bases, 8 bases remained unmatched. CDR3 size: 15 residues.

V usage is TRBV12-3 or TRBV12-4 and J usage is TRBJ2-7; D possibly uses TRBD1 or TRBD2 (5 bases each). CDR3 size: 14 residues. V lost 5 bases to trimming and J lost 6 bases, with 17 bases between them. The CDR3 coding sequence is TGTGCCAGCAGTGGAGCAGGGTACCGGGGCGAGCAGTACTTC. It translates to CASSGAGYRGEQYF.

CDR3 bases: TGTGCCAGCAGCCGTGGATCTAATGAAAAACTGTTTTTT. Its protein product is CASSRGSNEKLFF. This chain joins TRBV7-9 and TRBJ1-4; D gene unclear. This CDR3 has 13 amino acids. CDR1 is SEHNR, CDR2 FQNEAQ, per germline (reference sequence). Deletions cut 5 bases from V and 3 bases from J, with 7 bases between.

Comments on this clonotype: The junction and the germline gene differ at one end; a read error may be behind it. The chain is built from TRBV7-7 and TRBJ2-6, with D unclear. This CDR3 contains 16 residues. CDR1 is SSHAT and CDR2 is FNYEAQ in the germline V gene (reference sequence). DNA of the CDR3: TGTGCTAGCAGCTTAAAGGACGGTTCTGGGGCCAACGTCCTGACTTTC. It encodes CASSLKDGSGANVLTF.

The CDR3 coding sequence is TGTGCCAGCAGCTCAGCGGGGGGACAGGGGGGTCTCACCCAGTACTTC. It is translated as CASSSAGGQGGLTQYF. The V and J genes are TRBV7-2 and TRBJ2-5; TRBD1 matches 11 bases. Germline V gene lookup returns CDR1 SGHTA and CDR2 FQGNSA. V gave up 4 bases and J gave up 8 bases; unmatched junction bases: 12. The length of the CDR3 is 16 residues.

The V call is TRBV3-1, the J call TRBJ2-7, with TRBD2 matching 7 bases. V trimming: 2 bases; J trimming: 3 bases; junction bases outside the gene matches: 7. Germline CDR1 LGHDT, CDR2 YNNKEL (reference sequence). The CDR3 sequence is 15 residues long. The CDR3 region has the DNA TGTGCCAGCAGCCAACAAGGGACTACCCTCTACGAGCAGTACTTC. It yields the protein CASSQQGTTLYEQYF.

V and J are TRBV19 and TRBJ2-2; D unresolved. Germline V gene data show CDR1 as LNHDA and CDR2 as SQIVND (reference sequence). V lost 7 bases, J lost 2 bases, and 5 bases lay in between. The CDR3 spans 12 residues. CDR3 sequence reads: CASNLNTGELFF. The CDR3 DNA follows: TGTGCCAGTAACCTTAACACCGGGGAGCTGTTTTTT.

Only one count was recorded for this clonotype. The genes are TRBV5-1 and TRBJ2-3; 7 bases agree with TRBD2. Germline loops: CDR1 SGHRS, CDR2 YFSETQ. Trimming at V came to 0 bases and at J to 3 bases, leaving 4 bases not matched to a gene. This CDR3 has 15 residues. CDR3 residues: CASSLALGGTDTQYF. CDR3 DNA sequence: TGCGCCAGCAGCTTGGCGTTGGGGGGGACAGATACGCAGTATTTT.

The chain couples TRBV14 to TRBJ2-3; 9 bases are a match to TRBD1. V dropped 4 bases and J dropped 8; count of bases not matched to a gene: 7. The V gene's germline CDR1 is SGHDN and CDR2 FVKESK. This CDR3 comprises 14 residues. The CDR3 reads CASSPGTGFGTQYF. CDR3 nucleotide sequence: TGTGCCAGCAGCCCCGGGACAGGGTTCGGTACGCAGTATTTT.

The rearrangement uses TRBV20-1 and TRBJ2-7, with a weak D call TRBD1 (6 bases). There are 14 residues in the CDR3. The germline V and J ends were trimmed by 0 bases and 3 bases, with 12 bases remaining between them. Germline V gene lookup returns CDR1 DFQATT and CDR2 SNEGSKA (reference sequence). Here the CDR3 DNA reads TGCAGTGCTAGAGATTCTCGGACAGTCTACGAGCAGTACTTC. This encodes CSARDSRTVYEQYF.

The V call is TRBV12-3 or TRBV12-4, the J call TRBJ2-5; maybe TRBD2 (6 bases). The CDR3 loop spans 14 amino acids. V was cut by 0 bases and J by 5 bases, with 10 bases left in between. The CDR3 here is CASSLASRGETQYF. In DNA, the CDR3 is TGTGCCAGCAGTTTAGCTAGCCGGGGGGAGACCCAGTACTTC.

This chain connects TRBV30 to TRBJ1-6; D possibly corresponds to TRBD1 (6 bases). Looked up from germline, CDR1 is GTSNPN and CDR2 is SVGIG (reference sequence). Trimming took off 3 bases at V and 6 bases at J, with 30 bases between the two ends. The CDR3 has 20 residues. Here the CDR3 reads CAWRSESQWSGAGSNSPLHF. The CDR3 nucleotides read TGTGCCTGGAGGTCGGAGTCCCAGTGGTCGGGGGCCGGCTCTAATTCACCCCTCCACTTT.

The CDR3 loop reads CAWSIGGGLNEQFF. CDR3 nucleotides: TGTGCCTGGAGCATTGGCGGGGGACTCAATGAGCAGTTCTTC. The V gene is TRBV30, the J gene TRBJ2-1; 7 bases are shared with TRBD2. Per germline, CDR1 GTSNPN and CDR2 SVGIG (reference sequence). Losses at the gene ends were 3 bases for V and 6 bases for J; bases not matched to a gene: 8. The CDR3 length is 14 residues.

The rearrangement joins TRBV5-6 to TRBJ2-1; 9 bases line up with TRBD2. V was pared by 4 bases and J by 8 bases, with 10 bases of the junction left unmatched. This CDR3 has 15 residues. Per germline, CDR1 SGHDT and CDR2 YYEEEE. CDR3 sequence: CASSRPRGGPYEQFF. CDR3 coding DNA: TGTGCCAGCAGCCGACCGCGGGGGGGCCCGTATGAGCAGTTCTTC.